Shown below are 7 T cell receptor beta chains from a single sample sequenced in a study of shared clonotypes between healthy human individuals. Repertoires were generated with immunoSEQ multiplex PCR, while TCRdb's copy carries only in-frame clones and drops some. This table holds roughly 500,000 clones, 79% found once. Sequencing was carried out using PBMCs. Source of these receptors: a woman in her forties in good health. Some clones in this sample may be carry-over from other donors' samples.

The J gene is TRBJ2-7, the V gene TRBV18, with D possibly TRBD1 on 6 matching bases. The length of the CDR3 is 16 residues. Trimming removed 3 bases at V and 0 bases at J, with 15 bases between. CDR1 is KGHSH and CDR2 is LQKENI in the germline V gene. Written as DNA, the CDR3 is TGTGCCAGCTCACCTGCCAGGGGTACAAGCTCCTACGAGCAGTACTTC. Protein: CASSPARGTSSYEQYF.

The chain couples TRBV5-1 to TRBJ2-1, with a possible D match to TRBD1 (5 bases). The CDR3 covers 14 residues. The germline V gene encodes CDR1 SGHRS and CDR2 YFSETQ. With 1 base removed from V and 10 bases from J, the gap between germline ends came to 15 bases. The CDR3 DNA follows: TGCGCCAGCAGCTTGTTACAGGATATTGGGGAGCAGTTCTTC. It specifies CASSLLQDIGEQFF.

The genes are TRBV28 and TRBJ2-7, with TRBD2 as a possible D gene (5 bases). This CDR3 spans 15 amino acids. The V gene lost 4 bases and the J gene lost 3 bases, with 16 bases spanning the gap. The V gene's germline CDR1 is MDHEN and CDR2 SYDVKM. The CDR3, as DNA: TGTGCCAGCAGTTCCCAGCGGTCCAGTTTCTACGAGCAGTACTTC. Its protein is CASSSQRSSFYEQYF.

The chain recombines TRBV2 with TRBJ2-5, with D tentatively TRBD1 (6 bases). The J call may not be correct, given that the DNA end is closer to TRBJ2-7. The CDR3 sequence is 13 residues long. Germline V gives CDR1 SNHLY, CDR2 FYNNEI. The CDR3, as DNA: TGTGCCAGCAGGACCACAGGGTCCTACGAGCAGTACTTC. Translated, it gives CASRTTGSYEQYF.

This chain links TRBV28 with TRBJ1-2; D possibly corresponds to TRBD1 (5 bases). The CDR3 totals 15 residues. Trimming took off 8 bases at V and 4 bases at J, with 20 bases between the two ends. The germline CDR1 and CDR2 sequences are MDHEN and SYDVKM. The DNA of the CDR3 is TGTGCCAGCGATAACAGGCAGGGCCAGGGCTATGGCTACACCTTC. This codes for CASDNRQGQGYGYTF.

The CDR3 region is CASKWDTDTQYF. For the CDR3, the DNA is TGCGCCAGCAAGTGGGACACAGATACGCAGTATTTT. This rearrangement joins TRBV5-1 to TRBJ2-3, with D unresolved. V was shortened by 6 bases and J by 2 bases, with 7 bases between the two germline ends. There are 12 residues in the CDR3. CDR1 is SGHRS and CDR2 is YFSETQ in the germline V gene.

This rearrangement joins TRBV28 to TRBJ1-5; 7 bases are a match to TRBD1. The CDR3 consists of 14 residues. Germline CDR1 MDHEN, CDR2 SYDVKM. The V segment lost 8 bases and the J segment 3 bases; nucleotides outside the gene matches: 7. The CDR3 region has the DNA TGTGCCAGCCGACAGGGTTGGGACAATCAGCCCCAGCATTTT. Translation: CASRQGWDNQPQHF. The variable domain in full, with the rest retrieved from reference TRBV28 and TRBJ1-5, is DVKVTQSSRYLVKRTGEKVFLECVQDMDHENMFWYRQDPGLGLRLIYFSYDVKMKEKGDIPEGYSVSREKKERFSLILESASTNQTSMYLCASRQGWDNQPQHFGDGTRLSIL.